This T cell receptor (beta chain) derives from a study of blood T cell repertoires in COVID-19. Some clones are missing from TCRdb's copy, which holds only in-frame ones; the method was immunoSEQ multiplex PCR. Altogether roughly 50,000 clones are present, approximately 88% being singletons, with the ten largest covering roughly 20%. Germline V CDR1 and CDR2: SGDLS, YYNGEE. Between the trimmed V and J ends, which lost 0 bases and 5 bases, there was a span of 17 bases. The CDR3 loop spans 17 amino acids. Sequencing was performed on peripheral blood. This receptor was identified in a human donor in a cohort sampled during active COVID-19. The V call is TRBV9, the J call TRBJ1-4; D might be TRBD1 (6 bases). CDR3 in amino acids: CASSVATGRGLNEKLFF. CDR3 in DNA: TGTGCCAGCAGCGTAGCTACAGGGAGAGGGTTAAATGAAAAACTGTTTTTT.